These 30 T cell receptor beta chains came from one sample sequenced in a study of blood T cell repertoires in COVID-19. Here immunoSEQ multiplex PCR was the method, and the copy in TCRdb shows in-frame clones only, minus some. The sample contains over 150,000 clones, roughly four fifths of which appear only once. Sequencing was done on a sample of PBMCs or T cells enriched from blood (not recorded which). The receptors were gathered from a man aged 35-49 years who had recovered from COVID-19.

Comment on this clone: Distinct nucleotide sequences in the sample also encode this CDR3. The chain couples TRBV30 to TRBJ1-1; tentatively, D is TRBD1 (5 bases). The CDR3 sequence is 13 residues long. V was cut by 2 bases and J by 1 base, with 8 bases left in between. In germline, CDR1 is GTSNPN, CDR2 SVGIG (reference sequence). The CDR3 region is CAWSRGQNTEAFF. In nucleotides, the CDR3 is TGTGCCTGGAGTCGCGGACAGAACACTGAAGCTTTCTTT.

This chain uses TRBV29-1 with TRBJ2-2, with 7 bases aligning to TRBD1. In germline, CDR1 is SQVTM, CDR2 ANQGSEA. Losses at the gene ends were 7 bases for V and 6 bases for J; bases not matched to a gene: 8. The CDR3 covers 13 residues. The CDR3 DNA is TGCAGCGCCCGACAGGGTTGGGCCGGGGAGCTGTTTTTT. This translates into CSARQGWAGELFF.

This clone was seen just once. The rearrangement joins TRBV5-5 to TRBJ2-7; 9 bases align to TRBD2. Trimming at V came to 0 bases and at J to 3 bases, leaving 7 bases not matched to a gene. From germline, CDR1 is SGHKS and CDR2 YYEKEE (reference sequence). The CDR3 sequence is 16 residues long. CDR3 in amino acids: CASSLDLAGTHYEQYV. Here the CDR3 DNA reads TGTGCCAGCAGCTTGGATCTAGCGGGGACCCACTACGAGCAGTACGTC.

The rearrangement links TRBV27 to TRBJ1-1; D is uncertain. Germline lookup yields CDR1 MNHEY and CDR2 SMNVEV (reference sequence). V was shortened by 3 bases and J by 3 bases, with 8 bases between the two germline ends. The CDR3 is 13 amino acids. The CDR3 spells CASSFSAHTEAFF. Here the CDR3 DNA reads TGTGCCAGCAGTTTTAGCGCGCACACTGAAGCTTTCTTT.

The rearrangement links TRBV5-1 to TRBJ1-5; no clear D gene. Per the germline V gene, CDR1 is SGHRS and CDR2 is YFSETQ. Trimming left V 4 bases short and J 1 base short, with 9 bases between. There are 14 residues in the CDR3. CDR3 coding DNA: TGCGCCAGCAGCGACAATGGGAGCAATCAGCCCCAGCATTTT. Translated: CASSDNGSNQPQHF.

The chain couples TRBV19 to TRBJ2-1; 9 positions agree with TRBD2. The CDR3 loop spans 13 amino acids. CDR1 is LNHDA and CDR2 is SQIVND in the germline V gene (reference sequence). J was trimmed by 8 bases and V by 4 bases; bases with no gene match: 3. CDR3 DNA: TGTGCCAGTAGTAAGCAGCGGGAGGATGAGCAGTTCTTC. Residues: CASSKQREDEQFF.

The rearrangement joins TRBV4-1 to TRBJ1-6; D is undetermined. The CDR3 has 17 amino acids. V was shortened by 6 bases and J by 7 bases, with 22 bases between the two germline ends. CDR1 is MGHRA, CDR2 YSYEKL, per germline. The CDR3, as DNA: TGCGCCAGCAGTCTCGAGCCGTCCGGGGAGCGAAATTCACCCCTCCACTTT. Its translation is CASSLEPSGERNSPLHF.

This chain connects TRBV5-1 to TRBJ2-1; TRBD2 agrees at 12 bases. V shed 5 bases and J 4 bases; nucleotides not matched to a gene: 16. Germline loops: CDR1 SGHRS, CDR2 YFSETQ. The CDR3 has 19 residues. In nucleotides, the CDR3 is TGCGCCAGCAGATCCGGGACAGGGGTAGGGACTAGCGGGTACAATGAGCAGTTCTTC. It specifies CASRSGTGVGTSGYNEQFF. The variable domain in full, completed from reference TRBV5-1 and TRBJ2-1, reads KAGVTQTPRYLIKTRGQQVTLSCSPISGHRSVSWYQQTPGQGLQFLFEYFSETQRNKGNFPGRFSGRQFSNSRSEMNVSTLELGDSALYLCASRSGTGVGTSGYNEQFFGPGTRLTVL.

The CDR3 DNA follows: TGTGCCAGCAGCCTACAGACCAGGAGGGACACTGAAGCTTTCTTT. Its protein product is CASSLQTRRDTEAFF. V and J are TRBV6-5 and TRBJ1-1, with no clear D. V was trimmed by 6 bases and J by 3 bases, leaving 17 bases between them. The V gene's germline CDR1 is MNHEY and CDR2 SVGAGI. The length of the CDR3 is 15 residues.

This clone occurred once. The chain is built from TRBV3-1 (or the pseudogene TRBV3-2) and TRBJ2-3; possible D gene TRBD2, 6 bases. This CDR3 has 15 amino acids. Between the trimmed V and J ends, which lost 4 bases and 0 bases, there was a span of 11 bases. Germline CDR1 reads LGHDT; CDR2 reads YNNKEL (reference sequence). CDR3 DNA sequence: TGTGCCAGCAGCCCTACTGCGGGGAGCACAGATACGCAGTATTTT. It encodes CASSPTAGSTDTQYF.

V and J are TRBV7-2 and TRBJ2-3, with TRBD1 matching 7 bases. V gave up 5 bases and J gave up 0 bases; unmatched junction bases: 8. CDR1 and CDR2 (germline): SGHTA, FQGNSA. The CDR3 consists of 16 residues. The CDR3: CASSLQGPTSTDTQYF. CDR3 DNA sequence: TGTGCCAGCAGCCTACAGGGGCCCACGAGCACAGATACGCAGTATTTT.

V is TRBV11-2 and J is TRBJ2-2, with D uncertain. Trimming removed 5 bases from V and 4 bases from J, with 11 bases in between. In germline, CDR1 is SGHAT, CDR2 FQNNGV. This CDR3 is built from 14 residues. CDR3 loop: CASSRTPATGELFF. For the CDR3, the DNA is TGTGCCAGCAGCCGAACACCCGCCACCGGGGAGCTGTTTTTT.

The chain carries TRBV19 and TRBJ1-5, with a possible D match to TRBD1 (5 bases). Germline CDR1 LNHDA, CDR2 SQIVND (reference sequence). This CDR3 is built from 15 residues. Deletions cut 7 bases from V and 4 bases from J, with 17 bases between. In nucleotides, the CDR3 is TGTGCCAGTATCCCGGGGGACGGACCAAATCAGCCCCAGCATTTT. Its translation: CASIPGDGPNQPQHF.

In this sample, this clone turned up once. The chain recombines TRBV11-2 with TRBJ1-1, with D perhaps TRBD1 (5 bases). Germline-derived CDR1 and CDR2 are SGHAT and FQNNGV. The V end lost 5 bases, the J end lost 0 bases, and 7 bases lay between the germline ends. CDR3 length equals 13 residues. CDR3 residues: CASSQGVNTEAFF. The CDR3 nucleotides are TGTGCCAGCAGCCAAGGGGTGAACACTGAAGCTTTCTTT. The variable domain in full, completed from reference TRBV11-2 and TRBJ1-1, reads EAGVAQSPRYKIIEKRQSVAFWCNPISGHATLYWYQQILGQGPKLLIQFQNNGVVDDSQLPKDRFSAERLKGVDSTLKIQPAKLEDSAVYLCASSQGVNTEAFFGQGTRLTVV.

The chain is built from TRBV11-3 and TRBJ2-1, with 9 bases that match TRBD2. Germline V gives CDR1 SGHNT, CDR2 YENEEA. The CDR3 contains 15 residues. V lost 6 bases to trimming and J lost 9 bases; unmatched junction nucleotides: 12. The CDR3 region has the DNA TGTGCCAGCAGTGCCGGGACTAGCACGACGGGTGAGCAGTTCTTC. This translates into CASSAGTSTTGEQFF. Supplemented by reference TRBV11-3 and TRBJ2-1, the full variable domain reads EAGVVQSPRYKIIEKKQPVAFWCNPISGHNTLYWYLQNLGQGPELLIRYENEEAVDDSQLPKDRFSAERLKGVDSTLKIQPAELGDSAVYLCASSAGTSTTGEQFFGPGTRLTVL.

The DNA for the CDR3 is TGTGCCAGCAGGGAACGGACTAGCGGGACCGGGGAGCTGTTTTTT. Translation: CASRERTSGTGELFF. This chain links TRBV6-4 with TRBJ2-2, with TRBD2 matching over 11 bases. Looked up from germline, CDR1 is MRHNA and CDR2 is SNTAGT. The J segment lost 5 bases and the V segment lost 6 bases, leaving 5 bases of the junction unmatched. This CDR3 spans 15 amino acids.

The rearrangement links TRBV4-1 to TRBJ2-1; 9 nucleotides agree with TRBD2. The CDR3 sequence is 15 residues long. Germline-derived CDR1 and CDR2 are MGHRA and YSYEKL. Losses at the gene ends were 3 bases for V and 14 bases for J; bases not matched to a gene: 14. CDR3 amino acids: CASSQPGTSSDRKFF. CDR3 sequence (DNA): TGCGCCAGCAGCCAGCCCGGGACTAGCTCGGATCGGAAGTTCTTC.

The chain recombines TRBV28 with TRBJ1-5, with 8 positions matching TRBD1. With V trimmed by 2 bases and J by 4 bases, 4 bases remained unmatched. CDR1 is MDHEN and CDR2 is SYDVKM in the germline V gene. The CDR3 consists of 15 residues. This chain's CDR3 is CASSLTGTGNQPQHF. The CDR3 DNA is TGTGCCAGCAGTTTAACAGGGACAGGTAATCAGCCCCAGCATTTT. Full variable domain (rest looked up from reference TRBV28 and TRBJ1-5): DVKVTQSSRYLVKRTGEKVFLECVQDMDHENMFWYRQDPGLGLRLIYFSYDVKMKEKGDIPEGYSVSREKKERFSLILESASTNQTSMYLCASSLTGTGNQPQHFGDGTRLSIL.

This sequence joins TRBV7-2 and TRBJ2-7; 12 nucleotides line up with TRBD2. Germline values: CDR1 SGHTA, CDR2 FQGNSA. The V and J ends lost 3 bases and 5 bases, in that order; junction bases with no gene match: 11. CDR3 length: 17 amino acids. The CDR3 DNA sequence: TGTGCCAGCAGCTTTCCTAGCGGGAGGGCCCAGGGAGACGAGCAGTACTTC. This sequence encodes CASSFPSGRAQGDEQYF.

In its sample, this clone was seen once. V is TRBV5-1 and J is TRBJ2-7, with a weak D call TRBD1 (6 bases). This CDR3 contains 16 residues. V was clipped by 3 bases and J by 0 bases, with 16 bases between them. Germline values: CDR1 SGHRS, CDR2 YFSETQ. The CDR3 DNA reads as TGCGCCAGCAGCTGGGGGCCCGAGAGGAGCTCCTACGAGCAGTACGTC. It codes for CASSWGPERSSYEQYV.

CDR3 amino acids: CASSLGTGSKDIQYF. The CDR3 nucleotides are TGTGCCAGCAGCTTAGGTACGGGGTCCAAGGACATTCAGTACTTC. V is TRBV7-8 and J is TRBJ2-4, with a possible D match to TRBD2 (5 bases). The CDR3 runs to 15 residues. In germline, CDR1 is SGHVS, CDR2 FQNEAQ. The V end lost 1 base, the J end lost 8 bases, and 15 bases lay between the germline ends. Together with reference TRBV7-8 and TRBJ2-4, the CDR3 gives the full variable domain: GAGVSQSPRYKVAKRGQDVALRCDPISGHVSLFWYQQALGQGPEFLTYFQNEAQLDKSGLPSDRFFAERPEGSVSTLKIQRTQQEDSAVYLCASSLGTGSKDIQYFGAGTRLSVL.

The chain couples TRBV9 to TRBJ2-2; 11 bases map to TRBD2. The trim removed 0 bases at V and 4 bases at J, leaving 2 bases unmatched. Germline CDR1 reads SGDLS; CDR2 reads YYNGEE. CDR3 length: 16 amino acids. Written as DNA, the CDR3 is TGTGCCAGCAGCGTAGCCACTAGCGGGAGCACCGGGGAGCTGTTTTTT. Encoded protein: CASSVATSGSTGELFF.

In DNA form, the CDR3 reads TGTGCCAGCAGCCCGTCGGAATCCCCGGGAGCTTTCTTT. Translated, it gives CASSPSESPGAFF. This chain uses TRBV3-1 (or the pseudogene TRBV3-2) with TRBJ1-1; no definite D call. Per germline, CDR1 LGHDT and CDR2 YNNKEL (reference sequence). The CDR3 consists of 13 residues. V was shortened by 4 bases and J by 10 bases, with 16 bases between the two germline ends.

The chain is built from TRBV3-1 (or the pseudogene TRBV3-2) and TRBJ2-5; D is unclear. There are 13 residues in the CDR3. Trimming shortened V by 2 bases and J by 2 bases, and 6 bases separated the two germline ends. Looked up from germline, CDR1 is LGHDT and CDR2 is YNNKEL (reference sequence). CDR3 region: CASSQFVQETQYF. The CDR3 DNA sequence: TGTGCCAGCAGCCAATTTGTACAAGAGACCCAGTACTTC.

This rearrangement joins TRBV6-5 to TRBJ2-5, with 8 bases lining up with TRBD2. J lost 7 bases, V lost 5 bases, and 9 bases had no gene match. This CDR3 has 14 amino acids. In germline, CDR1 is MNHEY, CDR2 SVGAGI. CDR3: CASSPLREELTQYF. The DNA of the CDR3 is TGTGCCAGCAGTCCCTTGCGGGAGGAACTGACCCAGTACTTC.

This clone was detected only a few times. The gene calls are TRBV7-9 and TRBJ1-2; D ambiguous. V lost 1 base, J lost 4 bases, and 16 bases lay in between. The CDR3 runs to 16 residues. Germline CDR1 reads SEHNR; CDR2 reads FQNEAQ (reference sequence). CDR3 sequence: CASSLDSRQDSYGYTF. The CDR3 nucleotides are TGTGCCAGCAGCTTAGACTCTCGGCAGGATTCCTATGGCTACACCTTC.

This clone occurred once. This chain joins TRBV5-5 and TRBJ2-7, with D possibly TRBD1 on 6 matching bases. Between the trimmed V and J ends, which lost 4 bases and 3 bases, there was a span of 17 bases. Germline CDR1 and CDR2: SGHKS and YYEKEE (reference sequence). This CDR3 has 15 residues. DNA of the CDR3: TGTGCCAGCAGCCCCCTGGGGGTAGGGGGCTACGAGCAGTACGTC. Amino acids: CASSPLGVGGYEQYV.

The chain couples TRBV11-2 to TRBJ2-4; D might be TRBD2 (6 bases). The CDR3 totals 15 residues. The ends were cut back, 7 bases at V and 9 bases at J, with 22 bases in the middle. Germline V gene data show CDR1 as SGHAT and CDR2 as FQNNGV. The CDR3 DNA reads as TGTGCCAGCACCAGTACCGGGGGTAAGGATGGCATTCAGTACTTC. Translated, it gives CASTSTGGKDGIQYF.

The chain combines TRBV2 with TRBJ2-7, with TRBD1 as a possible D gene (6 bases). The CDR3 spans 15 residues. The germline V gene encodes CDR1 SNHLY and CDR2 FYNNEI. V was pared by 7 bases and J by 4 bases, with 20 bases between. CDR3 sequence: CASKTSPTGSYEQYF. Written as DNA, the CDR3 is TGTGCCAGCAAGACCAGCCCCACAGGGTCGTACGAGCAGTACTTC.

The chain uses TRBV9 and TRBJ2-7; maybe TRBD1 (6 bases). The V gene lost 4 bases and the J gene lost 7 bases, with 15 bases spanning the gap. This CDR3 contains 13 residues. Per the germline V gene, CDR1 is SGDLS and CDR2 is YYNGEE. The CDR3 nucleotides are TGTGCCAGCAGCAGAGGGGGTTCCTCTGAGCAGTACTTC. Translated, it gives CASSRGGSSEQYF.